The source of this TCR beta chain is a study of blood T cell repertoires in COVID-19. Study information: The analysed material was cDNA or gDNA that came from T cells, B-cell-depleted T cells, or PBMCs.

V lost 5 bases, J lost 2 bases, and 2 bases stayed unmatched. Germline assignment: CDR1 MNHEY and CDR2 SMNVEV (reference sequence). The CDR3 runs to 13 residues. Under the authors' procedure: Quantification of nucleated cells was approximated via reference gene primer amplification. Sequencing was performed with immunoSEQ multiplex PCR; in TCRdb, only in-frame clones are kept and a portion is missing. D and trimming were read from the DNA, whereas the V and J calls and clone size are those reported in that table. This sample has about 250,000 clones, with roughly 80% found just once. This chain links TRBV27 with TRBJ1-2; TRBD1 aligns across 7 bases. Sequencing was carried out using peripheral blood. The sequence was collected from an older man with acute or convalescent COVID-19. The CDR3 loop is CASSMTGNYGYTF. For the CDR3, the DNA is TGTGCCAGCAGTATGACAGGGAACTATGGCTACACCTTC.